The 5 T cell receptor beta chains below come from one sample, sequenced in a study of blood T cells in healthy people across ages. PCR was performed a second time for about 7 to 12 cycles using a sample-barcoded 5' primer and a J-beta primer mix. TCRdb re-called the 5' RACE reads through MiXCR, storing one row per CDR3 protein. There are just under 900,000 distinct CDR3 sequences in the sample; less than 35% occur only once, and roughly 17% lies in the top ten. Specimen: blood. Receptors were obtained from a woman older than 75 in good health.

The CDR3 reads CASSTGSVAYNSPLHF. Written as DNA, the CDR3 is TGTGCCAGCAGCACCGGCTCAGTAGCCTATAATTCACCCCTCCACTTT. The rearrangement joins TRBV5-5 to TRBJ1-6; no clear D gene. The CDR3 length is 16 residues. V shed 4 bases and J shed 2 bases, with 13 bases lying between them. Germline V gene sequence: CDR1 SGHKS, CDR2 YYEKEE (reference sequence).

This clonotype was found many times. The gene calls are TRBV20-1 and TRBJ2-1; TRBD1 might be the D (6 bases). V was clipped by 2 bases and J by 10 bases, with 18 bases between them. Germline V gene lookup returns CDR1 DFQATT and CDR2 SNEGSKA (reference sequence). The CDR3 length is 14 residues. CDR3 sequence (DNA): TGCAGTGCTAGACCCTGGACAGCTGTAGGGGAGCAGTTCTTC. It yields the protein CSARPWTAVGEQFF.

This clonotype appeared many times. The rearrangement uses TRBV6-5 and TRBJ2-3, with D perhaps TRBD1 (6 bases). Trimming cost V 2 bases and J 9 bases, with 12 bases left between them. The CDR3 covers 13 residues. Germline V CDR1 and CDR2: MNHEY, SVGAGI. CDR3 amino acids: CASSYGVDRTQYF. CDR3 DNA: TGTGCCAGCAGTTACGGGGTCGACAGGACGCAGTATTTT.

V is TRBV20-1 and J is TRBJ2-5; 11 bases fit TRBD2. This CDR3 contains 16 residues. CDR1 DFQATT and CDR2 SNEGSKA come from the germline V gene (reference sequence). The V gene end was trimmed by 0 bases and the J gene end by 11 bases; junction bases not matched to a gene: 14. CDR3 loop: CSARDYSGGVYNEQYF. The CDR3 region has the DNA TGCAGTGCTAGAGATTATAGCGGGGGGGTCTACAATGAGCAGTACTTC.

The V call is TRBV6-7, the J call TRBJ2-1; no clear D gene. TRBV6-7 is filed as an ORF, its function uncertain. There are 13 residues in the CDR3. V was shortened by 5 bases and J by 5 bases, with 10 bases between the two germline ends. The CDR3 coding sequence is TGTGCCAGCAGTCCCGAAGGCGACAATGAGCAGTTCTTC. As protein: CASSPEGDNEQFF.